This is a list of T cell receptor beta chains from one sample in a study of blood T cells in healthy people across ages. TCRdb re-called the 5' RACE reads through MiXCR, storing one row per CDR3 protein. The table includes around 1,000,000 distinct CDR3 sequences, less than 45% detected once. Input material: blood. These receptors came from a man younger than 35 in good health. CDR3s include the opening cysteine and the closing phenylalanine or tryptophan. The D gene is left open where the match is weak. Clone size appears in some rows only: once, few, many, or a class for an expanded clone.

D gene,J gene,clone size,V gene,CDR3 protein,CDR3 DNA
TRBD1,TRBJ1-2,.,TRBV20-1,CSAERDSNYGYTF,TGCAGTGCTGAGAGGGACAGTAACTATGGCTACACCTTC
.,TRBJ1-5,few,TRBV12-3/TRBV12-4,CASSPDSDQPQHF,TGTGCCAGCAGCCCTGACAGCGATCAGCCCCAGCATTTT
.,TRBJ2-3,.,TRBV27,CASRSVVREYF,TGTGCCAGCAGAAGTGTGGTGAGGGAGTATTTT
TRBD2,TRBJ2-1,.,TRBV4-1,CASSQVPGGRDEQFF,TGCGCCAGCAGCCAAGTTCCGGGGGGAAGGGATGAGCAGTTCTTC
.,TRBJ1-2,.,TRBV29-1,CSVEGFYPNGYTF,TGCAGCGTTGAAGGATTTTACCCCAATGGCTACACCTTC
TRBD1,TRBJ1-2,few,TRBV25-1,CASSPRTGASPTNYGYTF,TGTGCCAGCAGTCCTAGGACAGGGGCGTCCCCGACTAACTATGGCTACACCTTC
.,TRBJ1-5,.,TRBV10-3,CAIRQEGNQPQHF,TGTGCCATTCGACAGGAAGGCAATCAGCCCCAGCATTTT
.,TRBJ2-7,.,TRBV7-8,CASSLRSYNEQYF,TGTGCCAGCAGTTTACGCTCCTACAATGAGCAGTACTTC
.,TRBJ1-2,few,TRBV9,CASSVEAGPYLGGYTF,TGTGCCAGCAGCGTAGAAGCAGGACCTTATTTGGGTGGCTACACCTTC
.,TRBJ1-1,.,TRBV9,CASSAIVDTEAFF,TGTGCCAGCAGTGCCATTGTGGACACTGAAGCTTTCTTT
.,TRBJ1-6,few,TRBV6-6,CASSYENRRNSPLHF,TGTGCCAGCAGTTACGAGAACAGGAGGAATTCACCCCTCCACTTT
TRBD1,TRBJ1-2,few,TRBV20-1,CSAMDRVDYGYTF,TGCAGTGCAATGGACAGGGTAGACTATGGCTACACCTTC
.,TRBJ1-2,few,TRBV20-1,CSARERQKLGVKGYTF,TGCAGTGCTAGAGAGAGGCAGAAATTGGGAGTGAAGGGCTACACCTTC
.,TRBJ1-1,.,TRBV9,CASGQGSLAFF,TGTGCCAGCGGTCAGGGGAGTCTAGCTTTCTTT
TRBD1,TRBJ2-7,.,TRBV27,CASSITGGSYNEQYF,TGTGCCAGCAGTATCACAGGGGGCTCCTACAATGAGCAGTACTTC
.,TRBJ1-2,.,TRBV28,CATREVRGGGYTF,TGTGCCACCCGAGAGGTCAGGGGAGGTGGCTACACCTTC
TRBD1,TRBJ2-7,few,TRBV27,CASSASTGVVYEQYF,TGTGCCAGCAGTGCGTCGACAGGGGTAGTTTACGAGCAGTACTTC
.,TRBJ1-5,.,TRBV27,CASSPLGRPQHF,TGTGCCAGCAGTCCGCTGGGTCGGCCCCAGCATTTT
TRBD2,TRBJ2-1,.,TRBV20-1,CSARPSGSRAYNEQFF,TGCAGTGCTAGACCTAGCGGGAGTCGGGCCTACAATGAGCAGTTCTTC
.,TRBJ1-2,.,TRBV12-3/TRBV12-4,CASSLAAIGYTF,TGTGCCAGCAGTTTAGCAGCGATCGGCTACACCTTC
.,TRBJ2-4,few,TRBV2,CASSVDAVAKNIQYF,TGTGCCAGCAGTGTGGACGCGGTAGCCAAAAACATTCAGTACTTC
.,TRBJ2-5,few,TRBV7-9,CASSLKDSVQETQYF,TGTGCCAGCAGCTTAAAGGACTCGGTACAAGAGACCCAGTACTTC
.,TRBJ1-6,few,TRBV13,CASSAAPSDYNSPLHF,TGTGCCAGCAGCGCTGCCCCGAGCGATTATAATTCACCCCTCCACTTT
.,TRBJ2-3,few,TRBV5-5,CASSLVASADTQYF,TGTGCCAGCAGCTTGGTGGCTTCGGCAGATACGCAGTATTTT
.,TRBJ2-7,few,TRBV4-3,CASSRLREGSYEQYF,TGCGCCAGCAGCCGCCTAAGAGAGGGGAGCTACGAGCAGTACTTC
.,TRBJ1-4,few,TRBV7-2,CASSLVLGRINEKLFF,TGTGCCAGCAGCTTAGTTCTGGGCAGGATTAATGAAAAACTGTTTTTT
.,TRBJ2-3,.,TRBV5-1,CASSLVSERTDTQYF,TGCGCCAGCAGCTTGGTCTCGGAGCGTACAGATACGCAGTATTTT
TRBD2,TRBJ2-4,few,TRBV20-1,CSARGGEAKNIQYF,TGCAGTGCTAGGGGAGGGGAGGCCAAAAACATTCAGTACTTC
.,TRBJ2-1,few,TRBV14,CASSQDQGQVEDEQFF,TGTGCCAGCAGCCAAGATCAGGGGCAAGTTGAGGATGAGCAGTTCTTC
.,TRBJ1-2,.,TRBV20-1,CSAGATGRTYGYTF,TGCAGTGCTGGTGCTACAGGGAGAACCTATGGCTACACCTTC
.,TRBJ1-4,.,TRBV7-8,CASGLGATNEKLFF,TGTGCCAGCGGGTTGGGAGCAACTAATGAAAAACTGTTTTTT
.,TRBJ2-1,few,TRBV6-5,CASSSGLLNNEQFF,TGTGCCAGCAGTTCTGGGCTGCTCAACAATGAGCAGTTCTTC
.,TRBJ1-4,few,TRBV4-1,CASSPPMIDLNEKLFF,TGCGCCAGCAGCCCCCCAATGATCGACCTGAATGAAAAACTGTTTTTT
TRBD1,TRBJ1-2,few,TRBV29-1,CSVETRDRGGGYTF,TGCAGCGTTGAGACCCGGGACAGGGGTGGCGGCTACACCTTC
TRBD1,TRBJ2-1,few,TRBV6-2/TRBV6-3,CASRPTGDNEQFF,TGTGCCAGCAGACCTACAGGGGACAATGAGCAGTTCTTC